A selection of T cell receptor beta chains follows, all from one sample in a study of T cells in Graves' hyperthyroidism and ophthalmopathy. TCRdb fed the multiplex PCR reads into MiXCR, producing one record per CDR3 protein. The sample includes roughly 580,000 distinct CDR3 sequences, approximately 15% of them seen just once. Material: blood. The receptors were sampled from a woman in her twenties or thirties with Graves' hyperthyroidism that later progressed to Graves' ophthalmopathy. The CDR3 runs from the conserved cysteine through the conserved F or W. D genes are given only for firm matches. Rows give clone size only sometimes, using once, few, many, or a class for an expanded clone.

J,V,D,size,DNA,CDR3
TRBJ2-1,TRBV28,TRBD2,NA,TGTGCCAGCCCACCTGGCGGGCTAGCGGGAGCCGCCAATGAGCAGTTCTTC,CASPPGGLAGAANEQFF
TRBJ2-1,TRBV19,NA,few,TGTGCCAGTAGTAAGTTAAATGAGCAGTTCTTC,CASSKLNEQFF
TRBJ2-7,TRBV28,TRBD1,many,TGTGCCAGCAGTTTAGGGGGACAGGGCGACTACGAGCAGTACTTC,CASSLGGQGDYEQYF
TRBJ1-1,TRBV20-1,NA,many,TGCAGTGCCACGGACGGTATTGACACTGAAGCTTTCTTT,CSATDGIDTEAFF
TRBJ2-1,TRBV30,NA,many,TGTGCCTGGAGTAGGGGGGGCGGAGGATGGGGTGAGCAGTTCTTC,CAWSRGGGGWGEQFF
TRBJ2-5,TRBV29-1,TRBD1,many,TGCAGCGGGGACGACGGGACAGCCCAAGAGACCCAGTACTTC,CSGDDGTAQETQYF
TRBJ2-7,TRBV11-2,TRBD2,many,TGTGCCAGCAGCCCCCTTAGCGGGAGGAGCTCCTACGAGCAGTACTTC,CASSPLSGRSSYEQYF
TRBJ2-7,TRBV6-1,NA,few,TGTGCCAGCAGTGCCAAAGAGAAGTACTTC,CASSAKEKYF
TRBJ1-5,TRBV7-9,NA,many,TGTGCCAGCAGCTTAGACACCAGCAATCAGCCCCAGCATTTT,CASSLDTSNQPQHF
TRBJ1-5,TRBV28,NA,many,TGTGCCAGCAGTTTAAACAGGAATCAGCCCCAGCATTTT,CASSLNRNQPQHF
TRBJ1-5,TRBV28,NA,NA,TGTGCCAGCACCACCACGGGAGGACTCCGGCATTTT,CASTTTGGLRHF
TRBJ1-5,TRBV2,NA,NA,TGTGCCAGCAGAACCGGGACATTTAGCAATCAGCCCCAGCATTTT,CASRTGTFSNQPQHF
TRBJ1-2,TRBV30,NA,many,TGTGCCTGGAGTCCTACAGGGTTATATGGCTACACCTTC,CAWSPTGLYGYTF
TRBJ2-4,TRBV7-2,NA,many,TGTGCCAGCAGTCCAGCGGGACAGACATTCGAAAACATTCAGTACTTC,CASSPAGQTFENIQYF
TRBJ2-7,TRBV11-3,NA,many,TGTGCCAGCAGCTACAATTCAGGGGGGTACGAGCAGTACTTC,CASSYNSGGYEQYF
TRBJ1-2,TRBV14,NA,many,TGTGCCAGCAGCCAACTGGGACTCGGTGGCTACACCTTC,CASSQLGLGGYTF
TRBJ2-1,TRBV12-3/TRBV12-4,TRBD1,many,TGTGCCAGCAGTTTAGCTCCCGGGACAGGGACTGAGCAGTTCTTC,CASSLAPGTGTEQFF
TRBJ1-1,TRBV6-2/TRBV6-3,TRBD1,NA,TGTGCCAGCAGTCCAGGACAGGGACAACAGAACACTGAAGCTTTCTTT,CASSPGQGQQNTEAFF
TRBJ2-4,TRBV12-3/TRBV12-4,NA,many,TGTGCCAGCAGTTTCAAAAACATTCAGTACTTC,CASSFKNIQYF
TRBJ2-2,TRBV4-1,NA,NA,TGCGCCAGCAGCCAAGATGGGGCGGGATACACCGGGGAGCTGTTTTTT,CASSQDGAGYTGELFF
TRBJ1-2,TRBV30,NA,many,TGTGCCTGGAGTCGGACAATCGCTGGCTACACCTTC,CAWSRTIAGYTF
TRBJ2-3,TRBV5-8,TRBD1,many,TGTGCCAGCAGCTCACGGACAGGGGGTGGGGATACGCAGTATTTT,CASSSRTGGGDTQYF
TRBJ1-2,TRBV2,NA,many,TGTGCCAGCAGTGAAGCGATAGAGGGCTACACCTTC,CASSEAIEGYTF
TRBJ1-5,TRBV12-3/TRBV12-4,NA,many,TGTGCCAGCAGCCCCGGGGTCGGCCAGCCCCAGCATTTT,CASSPGVGQPQHF
TRBJ2-5,TRBV12-3/TRBV12-4,NA,NA,TGTGCCAGCGGGACACAGTACCAAGAGACCCAGTACTTC,CASGTQYQETQYF
TRBJ1-2,TRBV24-1,NA,few,TGTGCCACCAGTGATTTAAAAGGGGAGTACTATGGCTACACCTTC,CATSDLKGEYYGYTF
TRBJ1-5,TRBV30,NA,many,TGTGCCTGGAGCCGAGGCAATCAGCCCCAGCATTTT,CAWSRGNQPQHF
TRBJ2-7,TRBV5-6,TRBD2,few,TGTGCCAGCAGCTACTCGGGACTAGCGGGAGGACCTTCCTACGAGCAGTACTTC,CASSYSGLAGGPSYEQYF
TRBJ2-7,TRBV7-2,NA,NA,TGTGCCAGCAGCCACTACTATCACGAGCAGTACTTC,CASSHYYHEQYF
TRBJ1-2,TRBV7-9,NA,NA,TGTGCCAGCAGCTCTTCAGGGGCGGAGAGGGGCTACACCTTC,CASSSSGAERGYTF
TRBJ2-2,TRBV14,TRBD1,NA,TGTGCCAGCAGCCAAGAACTCGCAGGGGGCGGCCCCCTTCACGGGGAGCTGTTTTTT,CASSQELAGGGPLHGELFF
TRBJ1-2,TRBV30,NA,few,TGTGCCTGGGTGGGCAGGGGCCGCGCAGGCTACACCTTC,CAWVGRGRAGYTF
TRBJ1-2,TRBV7-9,TRBD1,NA,TGTGCCAGCAGCCACCTACAGGGACAGGGGATTGATGGCTACACCTTC,CASSHLQGQGIDGYTF
TRBJ1-4,TRBV14,NA,NA,TGTGCCAGCAGCCACGGTGGCAGCAATTCTGAAAAACTGTTTTTT,CASSHGGSNSEKLFF
TRBJ2-1,TRBV20-1,TRBD2,many,TGCAGTGCTAGAGATGGGCTAGCGGGAGACAATGAGCAGTTCTTC,CSARDGLAGDNEQFF
TRBJ2-5,TRBV19,NA,NA,TGTGCCAGTAGTATCGACAGGTGGGGGGAGACCCAGTACTTC,CASSIDRWGETQYF
TRBJ2-3,TRBV6-2/TRBV6-3,NA,NA,TGTGCCAGCAGTGATCCGGGACAATCAGATACGCAGTATTTT,CASSDPGQSDTQYF
TRBJ1-5,TRBV3-1,NA,many,TGTGCCAGCAGCCAAGAATCACAGCCAGATCAGCCCCAGCATTTT,CASSQESQPDQPQHF
TRBJ2-5,TRBV30,TRBD2,many,TGTGCCTGGGCCAAGCCGTTAGCGGGAGCCGGAGAGACCCAGTACTTC,CAWAKPLAGAGETQYF